A selection of T cell receptor beta chains follows, all from one sample in a study of blood T cell repertoires in COVID-19. The data were produced by immunoSEQ multiplex PCR, yet TCRdb's version contains in-frame clones alone and is incomplete. Among about 54,000 clones listed, 85% to 90% were seen once. The sequenced sample was peripheral blood. The receptors come from a man in his sixties with active COVID-19. The CDR3 runs from the conserved cysteine through the conserved F or W.

V | CDR3
TRBV7-9 | CASGESGMNNEQFF
TRBV14 | CASSQDSPLRLGETQYF
TRBV5-1 | CASSLAGTYEQYF
TRBV19 | CASSTGDRRKYF
TRBV21-1 | CASSKGAYFPTNYGYTF
TRBV12-3/TRBV12-4 | CASKDRGRTEAFF
TRBV2 | CAEGAGGSYEQYF
TRBV5-1 | CASSLGGEGAYEQYF
TRBV2 | CASSNGLAGGGDTQYF
TRBV12-5 | CASVWREVRGEQFF
TRBV3-1/TRBV3-2 | CASSPGTATYEQYF